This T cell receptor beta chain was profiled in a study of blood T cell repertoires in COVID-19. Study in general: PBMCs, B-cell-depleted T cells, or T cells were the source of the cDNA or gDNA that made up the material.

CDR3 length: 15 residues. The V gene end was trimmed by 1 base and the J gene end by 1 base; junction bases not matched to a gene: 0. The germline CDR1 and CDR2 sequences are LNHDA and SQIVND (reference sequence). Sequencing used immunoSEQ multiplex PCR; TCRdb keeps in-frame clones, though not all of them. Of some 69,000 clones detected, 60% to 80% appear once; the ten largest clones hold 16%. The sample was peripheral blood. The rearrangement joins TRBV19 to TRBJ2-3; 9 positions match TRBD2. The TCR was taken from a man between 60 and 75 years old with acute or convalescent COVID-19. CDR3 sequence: CASSIVAGGTDTQYF. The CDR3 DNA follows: TGTGCCAGTAGTATAGTAGCGGGGGGCACAGATACGCAGTATTTT.